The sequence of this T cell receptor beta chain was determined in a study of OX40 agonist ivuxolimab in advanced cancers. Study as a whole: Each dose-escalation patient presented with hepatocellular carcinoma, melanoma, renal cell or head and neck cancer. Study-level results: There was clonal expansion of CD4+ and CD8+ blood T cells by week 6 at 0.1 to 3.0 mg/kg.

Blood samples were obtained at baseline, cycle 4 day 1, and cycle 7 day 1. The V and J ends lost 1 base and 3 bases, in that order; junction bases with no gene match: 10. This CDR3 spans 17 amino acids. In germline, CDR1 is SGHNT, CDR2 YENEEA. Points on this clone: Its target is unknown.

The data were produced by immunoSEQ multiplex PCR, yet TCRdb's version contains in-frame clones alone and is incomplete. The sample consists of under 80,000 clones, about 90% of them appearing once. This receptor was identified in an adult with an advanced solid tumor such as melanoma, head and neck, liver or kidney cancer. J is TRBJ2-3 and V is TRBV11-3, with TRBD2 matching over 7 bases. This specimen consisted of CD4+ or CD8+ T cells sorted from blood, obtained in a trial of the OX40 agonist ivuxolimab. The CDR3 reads CASSLVFGGGPTDTQYF. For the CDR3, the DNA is TGTGCCAGCAGCTTAGTGTTCGGGGGAGGGCCTACAGATACGCAGTATTTT.